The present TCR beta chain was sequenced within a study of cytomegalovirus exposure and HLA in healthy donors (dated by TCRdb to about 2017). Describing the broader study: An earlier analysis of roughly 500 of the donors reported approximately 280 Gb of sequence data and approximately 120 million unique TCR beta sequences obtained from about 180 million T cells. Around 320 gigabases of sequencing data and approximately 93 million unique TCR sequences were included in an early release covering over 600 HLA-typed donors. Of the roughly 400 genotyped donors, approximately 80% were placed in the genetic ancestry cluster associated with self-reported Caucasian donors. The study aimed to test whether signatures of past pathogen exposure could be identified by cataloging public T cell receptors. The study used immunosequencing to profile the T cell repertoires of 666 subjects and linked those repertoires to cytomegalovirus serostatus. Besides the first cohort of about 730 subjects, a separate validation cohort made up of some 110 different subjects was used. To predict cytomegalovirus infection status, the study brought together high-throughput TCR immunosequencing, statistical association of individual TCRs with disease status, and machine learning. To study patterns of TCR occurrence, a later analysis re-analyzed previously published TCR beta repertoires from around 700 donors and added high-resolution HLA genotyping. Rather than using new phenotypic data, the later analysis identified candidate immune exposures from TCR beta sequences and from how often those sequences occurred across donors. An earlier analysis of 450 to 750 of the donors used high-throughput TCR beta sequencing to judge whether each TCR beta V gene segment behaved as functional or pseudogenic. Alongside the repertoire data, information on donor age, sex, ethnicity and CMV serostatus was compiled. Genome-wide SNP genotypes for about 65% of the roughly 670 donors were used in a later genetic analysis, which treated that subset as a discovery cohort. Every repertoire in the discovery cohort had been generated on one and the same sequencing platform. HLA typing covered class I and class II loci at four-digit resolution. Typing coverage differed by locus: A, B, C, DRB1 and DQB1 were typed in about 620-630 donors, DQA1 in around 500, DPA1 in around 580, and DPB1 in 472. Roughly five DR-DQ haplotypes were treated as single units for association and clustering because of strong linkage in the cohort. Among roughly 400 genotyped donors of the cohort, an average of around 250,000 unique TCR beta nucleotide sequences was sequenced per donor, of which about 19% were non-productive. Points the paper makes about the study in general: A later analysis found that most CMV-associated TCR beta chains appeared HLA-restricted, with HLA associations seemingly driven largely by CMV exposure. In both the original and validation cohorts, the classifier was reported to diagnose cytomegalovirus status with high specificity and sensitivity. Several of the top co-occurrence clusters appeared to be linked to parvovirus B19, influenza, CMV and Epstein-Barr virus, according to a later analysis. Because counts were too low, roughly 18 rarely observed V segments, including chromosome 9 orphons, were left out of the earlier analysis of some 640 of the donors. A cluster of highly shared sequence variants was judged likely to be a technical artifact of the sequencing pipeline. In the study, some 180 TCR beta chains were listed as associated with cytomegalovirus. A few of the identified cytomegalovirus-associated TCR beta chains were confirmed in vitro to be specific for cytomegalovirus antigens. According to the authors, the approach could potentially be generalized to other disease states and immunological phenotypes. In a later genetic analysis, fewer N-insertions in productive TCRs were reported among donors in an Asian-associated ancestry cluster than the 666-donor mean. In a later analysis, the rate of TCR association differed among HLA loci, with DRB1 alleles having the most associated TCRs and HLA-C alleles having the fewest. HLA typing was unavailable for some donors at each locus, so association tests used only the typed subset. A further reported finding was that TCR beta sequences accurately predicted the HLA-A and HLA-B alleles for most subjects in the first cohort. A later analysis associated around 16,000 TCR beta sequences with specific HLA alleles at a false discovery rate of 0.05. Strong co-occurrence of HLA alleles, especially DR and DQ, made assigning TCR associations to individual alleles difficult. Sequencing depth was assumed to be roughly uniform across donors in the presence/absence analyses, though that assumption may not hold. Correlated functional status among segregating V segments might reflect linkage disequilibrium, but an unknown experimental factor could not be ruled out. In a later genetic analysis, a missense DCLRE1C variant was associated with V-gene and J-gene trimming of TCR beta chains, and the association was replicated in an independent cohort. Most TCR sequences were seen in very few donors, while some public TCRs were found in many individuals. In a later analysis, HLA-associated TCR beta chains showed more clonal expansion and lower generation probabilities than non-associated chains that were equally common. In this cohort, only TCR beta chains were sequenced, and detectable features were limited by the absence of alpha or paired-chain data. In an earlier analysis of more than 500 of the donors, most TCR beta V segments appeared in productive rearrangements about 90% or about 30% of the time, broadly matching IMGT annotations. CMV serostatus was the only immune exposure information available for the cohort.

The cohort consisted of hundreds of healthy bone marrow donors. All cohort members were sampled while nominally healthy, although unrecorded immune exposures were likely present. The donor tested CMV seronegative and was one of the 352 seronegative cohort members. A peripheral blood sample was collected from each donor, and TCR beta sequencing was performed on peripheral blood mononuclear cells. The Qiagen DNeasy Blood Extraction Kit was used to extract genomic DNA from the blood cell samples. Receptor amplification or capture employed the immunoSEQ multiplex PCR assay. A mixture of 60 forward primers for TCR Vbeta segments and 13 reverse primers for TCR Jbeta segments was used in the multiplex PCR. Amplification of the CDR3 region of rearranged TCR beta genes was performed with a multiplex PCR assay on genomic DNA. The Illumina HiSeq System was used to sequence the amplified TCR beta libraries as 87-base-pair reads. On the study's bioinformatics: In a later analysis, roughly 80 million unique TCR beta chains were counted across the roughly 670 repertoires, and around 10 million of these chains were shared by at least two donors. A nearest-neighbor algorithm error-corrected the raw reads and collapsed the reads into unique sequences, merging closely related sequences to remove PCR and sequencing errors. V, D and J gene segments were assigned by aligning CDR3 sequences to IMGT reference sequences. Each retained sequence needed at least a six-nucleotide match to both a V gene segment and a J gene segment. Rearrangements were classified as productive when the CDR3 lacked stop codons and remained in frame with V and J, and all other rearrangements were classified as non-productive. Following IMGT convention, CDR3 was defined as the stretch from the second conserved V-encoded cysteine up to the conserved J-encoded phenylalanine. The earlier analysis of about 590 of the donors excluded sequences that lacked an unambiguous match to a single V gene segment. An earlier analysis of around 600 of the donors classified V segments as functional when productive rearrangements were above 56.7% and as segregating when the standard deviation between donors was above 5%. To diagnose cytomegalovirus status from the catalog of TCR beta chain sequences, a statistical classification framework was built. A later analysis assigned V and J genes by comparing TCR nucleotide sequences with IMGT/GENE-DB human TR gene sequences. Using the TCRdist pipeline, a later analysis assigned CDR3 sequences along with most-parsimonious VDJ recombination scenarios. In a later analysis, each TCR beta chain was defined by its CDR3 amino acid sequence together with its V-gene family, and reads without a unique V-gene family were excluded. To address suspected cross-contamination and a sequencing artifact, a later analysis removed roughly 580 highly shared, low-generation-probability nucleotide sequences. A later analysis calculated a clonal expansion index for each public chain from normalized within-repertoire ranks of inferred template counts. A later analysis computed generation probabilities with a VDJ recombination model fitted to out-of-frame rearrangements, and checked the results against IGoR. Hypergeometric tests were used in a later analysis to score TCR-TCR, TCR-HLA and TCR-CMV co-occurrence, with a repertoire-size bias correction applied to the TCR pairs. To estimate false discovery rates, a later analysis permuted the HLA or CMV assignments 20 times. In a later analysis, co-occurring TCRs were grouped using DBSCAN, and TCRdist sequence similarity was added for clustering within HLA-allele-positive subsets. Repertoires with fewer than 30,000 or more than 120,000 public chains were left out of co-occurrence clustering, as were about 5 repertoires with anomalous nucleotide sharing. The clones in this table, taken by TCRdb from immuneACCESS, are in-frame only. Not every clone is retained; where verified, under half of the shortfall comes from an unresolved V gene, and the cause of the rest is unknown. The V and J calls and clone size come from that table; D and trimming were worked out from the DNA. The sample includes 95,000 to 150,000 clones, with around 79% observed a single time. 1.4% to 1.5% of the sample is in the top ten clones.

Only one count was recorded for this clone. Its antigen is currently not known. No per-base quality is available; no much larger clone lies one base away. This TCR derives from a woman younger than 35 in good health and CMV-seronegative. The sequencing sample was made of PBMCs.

This receptor carries the CDR3 CASSPSGGLSYNEQFF. The DNA sequence reads TGTGCCAGCAGCCCCTCTGGTGGGCTCTCCTACAATGAGCAGTTCTTC. The V and J genes are TRBV9 and TRBJ2-1, with the D gene not clear enough to name. The cysteine opens and the phenylalanine closes a CDR3 of 16 amino acids. Only the CDR3 part of the read is kept: 48 bases, read in frame from the first base. The germline V gene supplies CDR1 SGDLS and CDR2 YYNGEE. Relative to germline, V is 4 bases shorter and J is 0 bases shorter, with 14 bases between their ends.